These T cell receptor beta chains were read from a single sample in a study of shared clonotypes between healthy human individuals. This table comes from immunoSEQ multiplex PCR, and its TCRdb copy is limited to in-frame clones, with some not included. This table holds 2,100,000 or so clones, approximately 96% found once. Material: naive CD4+ T cells sorted from blood. These receptors originate from a young man in good health. Each CDR3 is given with its conserved first and last residue. The order of the fields is D gene, V gene, clone size, J gene, CDR3 DNA, CDR3 protein. D genes are given only for firm matches. The size of a clone is reported for some rows only, either as once, few or many, or as a class for expanded clones.

>-|TRBV10-3|-|TRBJ2-5
TGTGCCATCAGTGATAGGCTCCGGGAGACCCAGTACTTC
CAISDRLRETQYF
>TRBD1|TRBV28|-|TRBJ1-3
TGTGCCAGCAGTCCCCCCGGGACAGGGATCTTTAACACCATATATTTT
CASSPPGTGIFNTIYF
>-|TRBV7-2|-|TRBJ1-1
TGTGCCAGCAGCCCCCAGGCAGGATTGAACACTGAAGCTTTCTTT
CASSPQAGLNTEAFF
>TRBD1|TRBV7-8|-|TRBJ2-5
TGTGCCAGCAGCCCTCGGACTGGGGACAGACAAGAGACCCAGTACTTC
CASSPRTGDRQETQYF
>-|TRBV7-9|-|TRBJ1-1
TGTGCCAGCAGCCTGAACAGGGATTCGAACACTGAAGCTTTCTTT
CASSLNRDSNTEAFF
>-|TRBV19|-|TRBJ1-5
TGTGCCAGTAGTGTCCAATATAGCAATCAGCCCCAGCATTTT
CASSVQYSNQPQHF
>-|TRBV30|-|TRBJ1-2
TGTGCCTGGAGTGCCCGAGGGGGGGCTGTAGGCTACACCTTC
CAWSARGGAVGYTF
>-|TRBV5-1|-|TRBJ1-2
TGCGCCAGCAGCTTGGAACCAGGGGATAACTATGGCTACACCTTC
CASSLEPGDNYGYTF
>TRBD1|TRBV28|-|TRBJ1-2
TGTGCCAGCAGTTTAATACAGGGGGCAGGCTATGGCTACACCTTC
CASSLIQGAGYGYTF
>TRBD1|TRBV18|-|TRBJ1-1
TGTGCCAGCTCACCAACTGGGACAGGGGGTGAAGCTTTCTTT
CASSPTGTGGEAFF
>TRBD1|TRBV9|-|TRBJ1-2
TGTGCCAGCAGCGTAGGATTGACAGGGAACAACTATGGCTACACCTTC
CASSVGLTGNNYGYTF
>-|TRBV7-2|-|TRBJ1-2
TGTGCCAGCAGCCTTACCCCAAGCCGAGGCCACTATGGCTACACCTTC
CASSLTPSRGHYGYTF
>-|TRBV4-1|-|TRBJ1-1
TGCGCCAGCAGCCAAGAATTTGTGGGGACTGAAGCTTTCTTT
CASSQEFVGTEAFF
>-|TRBV5-8|-|TRBJ1-4
TGTGCCAGCACCGTCTACCGGGATGGAAATGAAAAACTGTTTTTT
CASTVYRDGNEKLFF
>TRBD1|TRBV5-1|once|TRBJ1-3
TGCGCCAGCTCGGACAGGGCTGGAAACACCATATATTTT
CASSDRAGNTIYF
>-|TRBV7-6|-|TRBJ2-7
TGTGCCAGCAGCTTAGGCGGAAACAGGGTTGGCTACGAGCAGTACTTC
CASSLGGNRVGYEQYF
>TRBD2|TRBV10-3|-|TRBJ2-7
TGTGCCATCAGTAGAGGGACTAGCGGGAGGGCCCCCTCCTACGAGCAGTACTTC
CAISRGTSGRAPSYEQYF
>TRBD2|TRBV30|-|TRBJ2-3
TGTGCCTTAATCCCAACAGCGGGGGGGATTCATACGCAGTATTTT
CALIPTAGGIHTQYF
>-|TRBV6-5|-|TRBJ2-1
TGTGCCAGCAGTTACGTCGAGAAAGCCATAAAGCAGCAGTTCTTC
CASSYVEKAIKQQFF
>TRBD1|TRBV6-5|-|TRBJ2-2
TGTGCCAGCACCAGGGGGACCAAGACAACCGGGGAGCTGTTTTTT
CASTRGTKTTGELFF
>TRBD1|TRBV7-2|-|TRBJ2-1
TGTGCCAGCAGCTTGACCGGGACAGGGAATTACAATGAGCAGTTCTTC
CASSLTGTGNYNEQFF
>TRBD2|TRBV5-1|-|TRBJ2-5
TGCGCCAGCAGCTTGAACGGGGGGGCTAAAGAGACCCAGTACTTC
CASSLNGGAKETQYF
>-|TRBV6-5|-|TRBJ2-4
TGTGCCAGCAGTCACCCGACAAGCGGTGTAAACATTCAGTACTTC
CASSHPTSGVNIQYF
>TRBD1|TRBV6-5|-|TRBJ2-7
TGTGCCAGCAGACCCGGGACAGGGGTGGGGGAGCAGTACTTC
CASRPGTGVGEQYF
>-|TRBV6-1|-|TRBJ1-4
TGTGCCAGCAGAATTGGGGGGAGAAGTGAAAAACTGTTTTTT
CASRIGGRSEKLFF
>TRBD2|TRBV9|-|TRBJ2-3
TGTGCCAGCAGCGTTAGCGGGGGATCCGATACGCAGTATTTT
CASSVSGGSDTQYF
>-|TRBV4-1|once|TRBJ1-6
TGCGCCAGCAGCCGCACAGAAAGCTCCTATAATTCACCCCTCCACTTT
CASSRTESSYNSPLHF
>TRBD2|TRBV10-3|once|TRBJ2-3
TGTGCCATCAGTCGGTTTTTGCGGGGGGGCCCAGATACGCAGTATTTT
CAISRFLRGGPDTQYF
>-|TRBV5-1|-|TRBJ2-4
TGCGCCAGCAGCCGAGCAGGGGTTAAGGACATTCAGTACTTC
CASSRAGVKDIQYF
>-|TRBV6-1|-|TRBJ1-1
TGTGCCAACCGGAGGGGTGGGGACACTGAAGCTTTCTTT
CANRRGGDTEAFF
>TRBD2|TRBV6-5|once|TRBJ2-7
TGTGCCAGCAGCCCGGGGGGGGGTATCGACGAGCAGTACTTC
CASSPGGGIDEQYF
>-|TRBV5-1|-|TRBJ1-3
TGCGCCAGCAGCTCCGATCCAGTTTCAACCACCATATATTTT
CASSSDPVSTTIYF
>TRBD1|TRBV7-6|-|TRBJ2-7
TGTGCCAGCAGCTCACCGGGACAGGGGGCCTACGAGCAGTACTTC
CASSSPGQGAYEQYF
>-|TRBV28|-|TRBJ2-5
TGTGCCAGCAGTCCCCACAGGGGAGGGGGAGAGACCCAGTACTTC
CASSPHRGGGETQYF
>-|TRBV10-3|-|TRBJ1-4
TGTGCCATCAGTGAGAGGGGAGGTGAAAAACTGTTTTTT
CAISERGGEKLFF
>-|TRBV10-3|-|TRBJ1-2
TGTGCCATCAGGGACAGTGAGTGGGGCTACACCTTC
CAIRDSEWGYTF
>-|TRBV10-3|-|TRBJ1-5
TGTGCCATCAGTGAGTCGGTCCGGGCAGGCAATCAGCCCCAGCATTTT
CAISESVRAGNQPQHF
>TRBD2|TRBV2|-|TRBJ2-7
TGTGCCAGCAGTGAAGCAGGCCTAGCGGGAGCCTACGAGCAGTACTTC
CASSEAGLAGAYEQYF
>-|TRBV27|-|TRBJ1-2
TGTGCCAGCAGTTTATATGGGGGGGAAAACTATGGCTACACCTTC
CASSLYGGENYGYTF